This T cell receptor (beta chain) was sequenced in a study of cytomegalovirus exposure and HLA in healthy donors. Study results and caveats: CMV serostatus stood as the only immune exposure information on hand. Most TCR sequences were seen very rarely across donors, but some public TCRs occurred in many.

PCR amplification relied on 60 Vbeta primers (plus 13 Jbeta primers). TCRdb keeps only in-frame clones here, not all; method: immunoSEQ multiplex PCR. The table shows about 140,000 clones, with around 84% occurring only once. This clone has more than one count but fewer than ten. Its cognate antigen is unknown. Germline CDR1 MNHEY, CDR2 SVGAGI. The CDR3 is made up of 14 amino acids. J lost 6 bases, V lost 2 bases, and 3 bases had no gene match. Specimen: PBMCs. The chain recombines TRBV6-5 with TRBJ1-4, with 7 bases aligning to TRBD1. The TCR comes from a man aged 45-65 years in good health and CMV-seronegative. The CDR3 DNA reads as TGTGCCAGCAGTTACGAAGGGACAGATGAAAAACTGTTTTTT. Its translation: CASSYEGTDEKLFF.